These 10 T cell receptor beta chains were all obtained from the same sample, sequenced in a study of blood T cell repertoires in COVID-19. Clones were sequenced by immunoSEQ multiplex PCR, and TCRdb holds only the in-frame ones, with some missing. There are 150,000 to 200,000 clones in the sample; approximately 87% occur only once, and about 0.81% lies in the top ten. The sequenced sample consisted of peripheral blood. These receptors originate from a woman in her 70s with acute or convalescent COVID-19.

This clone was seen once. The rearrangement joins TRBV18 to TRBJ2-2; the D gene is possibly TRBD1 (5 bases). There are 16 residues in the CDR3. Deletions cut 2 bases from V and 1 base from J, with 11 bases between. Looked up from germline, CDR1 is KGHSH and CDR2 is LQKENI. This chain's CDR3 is CASSPGRGRNTGELFF. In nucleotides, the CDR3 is TGTGCCAGCTCACCAGGAAGGGGCCGGAACACCGGGGAGCTGTTTTTT.

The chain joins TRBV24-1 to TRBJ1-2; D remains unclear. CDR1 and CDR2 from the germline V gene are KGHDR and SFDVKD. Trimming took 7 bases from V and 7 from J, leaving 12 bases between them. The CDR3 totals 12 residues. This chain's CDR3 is CATRGTSGGYTF. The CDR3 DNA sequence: TGTGCCACCAGGGGTACCTCGGGTGGCTACACCTTC.

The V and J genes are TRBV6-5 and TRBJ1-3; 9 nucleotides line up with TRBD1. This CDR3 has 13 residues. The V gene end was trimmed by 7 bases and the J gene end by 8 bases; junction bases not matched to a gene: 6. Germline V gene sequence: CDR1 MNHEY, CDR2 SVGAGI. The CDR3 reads CASKTGGADTIYF. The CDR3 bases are TGTGCCAGCAAGACAGGGGGAGCGGACACCATATATTTT.

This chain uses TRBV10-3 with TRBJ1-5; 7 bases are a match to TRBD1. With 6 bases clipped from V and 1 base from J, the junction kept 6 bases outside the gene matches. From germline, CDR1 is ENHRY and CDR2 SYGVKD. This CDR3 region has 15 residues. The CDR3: CAISPGQPSNQPQHF. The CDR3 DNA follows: TGTGCCATCAGCCCGGGACAGCCGAGCAATCAGCCCCAGCATTTT.

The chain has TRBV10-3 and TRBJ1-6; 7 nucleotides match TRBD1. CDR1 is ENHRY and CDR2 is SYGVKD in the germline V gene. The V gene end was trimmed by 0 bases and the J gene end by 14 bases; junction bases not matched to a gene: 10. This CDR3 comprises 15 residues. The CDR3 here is CAISESDRVLVSLHF. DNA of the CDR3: TGTGCCATCAGTGAGTCCGACAGGGTTCTTGTATCCCTCCACTTT.

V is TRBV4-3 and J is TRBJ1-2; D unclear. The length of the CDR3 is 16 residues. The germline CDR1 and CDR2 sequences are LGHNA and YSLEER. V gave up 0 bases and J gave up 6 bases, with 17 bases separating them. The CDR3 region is CASSQDISGYPHGYTF. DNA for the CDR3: TGCGCCAGCAGCCAAGACATTTCAGGCTACCCCCATGGCTACACCTTC.

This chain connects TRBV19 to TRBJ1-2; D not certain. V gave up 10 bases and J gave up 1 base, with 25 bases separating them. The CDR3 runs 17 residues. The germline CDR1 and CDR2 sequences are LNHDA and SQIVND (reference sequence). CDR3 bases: TGTGCCACCAGAGGCGAGAGGGCTCTAAATGGTAACTATGGCTACACCTTC. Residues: CATRGERALNGNYGYTF.

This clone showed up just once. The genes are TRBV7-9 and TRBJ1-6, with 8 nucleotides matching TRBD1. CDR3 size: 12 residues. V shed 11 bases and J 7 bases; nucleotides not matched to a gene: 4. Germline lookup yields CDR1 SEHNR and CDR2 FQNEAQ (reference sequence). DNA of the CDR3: TGTGCCGGGGGACAGGTGAATTCACCCCTCCACTTT. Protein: CAGGQVNSPLHF.

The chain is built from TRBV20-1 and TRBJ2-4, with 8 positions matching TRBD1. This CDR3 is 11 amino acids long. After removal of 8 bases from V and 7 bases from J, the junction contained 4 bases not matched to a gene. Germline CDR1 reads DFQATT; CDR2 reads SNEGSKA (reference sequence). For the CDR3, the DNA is TGCAGTAAGGGACAGGCTAACATTCAGTACTTC. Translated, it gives CSKGQANIQYF.

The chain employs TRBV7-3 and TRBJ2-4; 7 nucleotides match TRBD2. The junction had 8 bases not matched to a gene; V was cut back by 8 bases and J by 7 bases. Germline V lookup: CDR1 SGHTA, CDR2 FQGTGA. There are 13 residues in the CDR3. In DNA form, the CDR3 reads TGTGCCAGCGGCACGGGAGGAACGAACATTCAGTACTTC. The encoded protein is CASGTGGTNIQYF.